These 19 T cell receptor beta chains came from one sample sequenced in a study of metastatic and nonmetastatic thyroid tumors. TCRdb re-clonotyped the PCR reads through MiXCR. The sample lists roughly 35,000 clones, under 40% occurring once. There were no patients who had received any treatment before thyroid surgery. The specimen sequenced was tumor tissue. The source is a female donor with papillary thyroid cancer or a benign thyroid nodule (not recorded which). Some clones in this sample may be carry-over from other donors' samples.

This clone was seen at least ten times. This chain links TRBV7-2 with TRBJ2-3, with no clear D. The germline gives CDR1 SGHTA, CDR2 FQGNSA. This CDR3 contains 15 residues. V dropped 1 base and J dropped 2 bases, with 10 bases sitting between them. The CDR3 sequence: CASSLDTYNTDTQYF. The CDR3 region has the DNA TGTGCCAGCAGCTTAGATACTTATAACACAGATACGCAGTATTTT.

The chain couples TRBV11-3 to TRBJ2-7, with 10 nucleotides matching TRBD2. CDR1 is SGHNT, CDR2 YENEEA, per germline. The CDR3 extends over 14 amino acids. With 3 bases clipped from V and 4 bases from J, the junction kept 3 bases outside the gene matches. CDR3 sequence reads: CASSFLAGAYEQYF. CDR3 nucleotide sequence: TGTGCCAGCAGCTTTCTAGCGGGGGCTTACGAGCAGTACTTC. Full variable domain (remainder filled in from reference TRBV11-3 and TRBJ2-7): EAGVVQSPRYKIIEKKQPVAFWCNPISGHNTLYWYLQNLGQGPELLIRYENEEAVDDSQLPKDRFSAERLKGVDSTLKIQPAELGDSAVYLCASSFLAGAYEQYFGPGTRLTVT.

This clone appeared a few times. The rearrangement uses TRBV28 and TRBJ1-2, with 8 nucleotides matching TRBD1. The CDR3 runs to 14 residues. The V gene's germline CDR1 is MDHEN and CDR2 SYDVKM. Trimming at V came to 3 bases and at J to 6 bases, leaving 6 bases not matched to a gene. The CDR3 sequence: CASSLDRVYDGYTF. The CDR3 DNA sequence: TGTGCCAGCAGTTTGGACAGGGTGTATGATGGCTACACCTTC.

This clone was picked up a small number of times. The V and J genes are TRBV11-1 and TRBJ2-3; D might be TRBD1 or TRBD2, each matching 5 bases. V was pared by 2 bases and J by 2 bases, with 11 bases between. This CDR3 comprises 15 residues. Germline V lookup: CDR1 SGHAT, CDR2 FQDESV (reference sequence). The DNA of the CDR3 is TGTGCCAGCAGCTTAAAAAGGGACCACACAGATACGCAGTATTTT. Translation gives CASSLKRDHTDTQYF.

This chain uses TRBV5-1 with TRBJ2-1; TRBD1 might be the D (5 bases). Germline CDR1 is SGHRS and CDR2 is YFSETQ. Trimming stripped 0 bases from V and 1 base from J, with 14 bases between. The CDR3 is made up of 17 amino acids. The CDR3 DNA reads as TGCGCCAGCAGCTTGGCCGGCCGGCAGGGTTCCTACAATGAGCAGTTCTTC. Encoded protein: CASSLAGRQGSYNEQFF.

This rearrangement joins TRBV20-1 to TRBJ1-2; 8 bases are shared with TRBD1. Germline assignment: CDR1 DFQATT and CDR2 SNEGSKA (reference sequence). The CDR3 is made up of 13 amino acids. V dropped 5 bases and J dropped 8; count of bases not matched to a gene: 10. CDR3 in DNA: TGCAGTGCTGAACAGGGGGGTTCGGAAGGCTACACCTTC. Translated: CSAEQGGSEGYTF.

A few counts support this clone. The chain joins TRBV10-3 to TRBJ2-3; D is perhaps TRBD2 (5 bases). V lost 10 bases to trimming and J lost 2 bases, with 7 bases between them. The germline gives CDR1 ENHRY, CDR2 SYGVKD. There are 11 residues in the CDR3. The CDR3 protein is CASGSTDTQYF. The CDR3 DNA reads as TGTGCCAGCGGGTCCACAGATACGCAGTATTTT.

V usage is TRBV3-1 and J usage is TRBJ2-7, with 10 positions matching TRBD2. With 4 bases clipped from V and 6 bases from J, the junction kept 9 bases outside the gene matches. Germline values: CDR1 LGHDT, CDR2 YNNKEL (reference sequence). This CDR3 has 15 amino acids. The CDR3: CASSPGAGGPREQYF. The CDR3 DNA reads TGTGCCAGCAGCCCCGGAGCGGGAGGGCCTCGCGAGCAGTACTTC.

The chain couples TRBV20-1 to TRBJ1-5; 8 bases map to TRBD1. The CDR3 has 12 amino acids. Trimming at V came to 6 bases and at J to 6 bases, leaving 4 bases not matched to a gene. Per germline, CDR1 DFQATT and CDR2 SNEGSKA (reference sequence). DNA of the CDR3: TGCAGTGCGCATGACAGGGGTCAGCCCCAGCATTTT. Its protein is CSAHDRGQPQHF.

This chain connects TRBV3-1 to TRBJ1-1; D is undetermined. Trimming pared 4 bases from V and 7 bases from J, leaving 7 bases between. Germline V lookup: CDR1 LGHDT, CDR2 YNNKEL (reference sequence). The CDR3 has 11 amino acids. This chain's CDR3 is CASSLRSEAFF. The DNA of the CDR3 is TGTGCCAGCAGCCTACGCAGTGAAGCTTTCTTT.

This clone was observed a handful of times. The chain is built from TRBV9 and TRBJ2-7; D is undetermined. The germline V gene encodes CDR1 SGDLS and CDR2 YYNGEE. The V end lost 4 bases, the J end lost 3 bases, and 8 bases lay between the germline ends. The CDR3 covers 12 residues. In DNA, the CDR3 is TGTGCCAGCAGCCCCGACAACTACGAGCAGTACTTC. This translates into CASSPDNYEQYF.

J is TRBJ2-7 and V is TRBV6-1, with 11 bases matching TRBD2. Germline assignment: CDR1 MNHNS and CDR2 SASEGT. The CDR3 is 17 amino acids. The ends lost 6 bases at V and 4 bases at J; junction bases unmatched: 14. In DNA, the CDR3 is TGTGCCAGCAGCGGGCAGGGACTAGCGGCATGGGTTTACGAGCAGTACTTC. It translates to CASSGQGLAAWVYEQYF.

The genes are TRBV9 and TRBJ1-4; no reliable D call. The CDR3 consists of 12 residues. The V end lost 3 bases, the J end lost 13 bases, and 13 bases lay between the germline ends. CDR1 is SGDLS and CDR2 is YYNGEE in the germline V gene. The CDR3 DNA is TGTGCCAGCAGCGCAGATAAAGGAGGACTGTTTTTT. This codes for CASSADKGGLFF. Variable domain in full (rest from reference TRBV9 and TRBJ1-4): DSGVTQTPKHLITATGQRVTLRCSPRSGDLSVYWYQQSLDQGLQFLIQYYNGEERAKGNILERFSAQQFPDLHSELNLSSLELGDSALYFCASSADKGGLFFGSGTQLSVL.

Only a few counts were recorded for this clone. The gene calls are TRBV30 and TRBJ1-2, with D unclear. The length of the CDR3 is 12 residues. V shed 4 bases and J shed 1 base, with 7 bases lying between them. CDR1 is GTSNPN and CDR2 is SVGIG in the germline V gene (reference sequence). CDR3 coding DNA: TGTGCCTGGATTGGGTTTAACTATGGCTACACCTTC. Protein product: CAWIGFNYGYTF.

The J gene is TRBJ2-6, the V gene TRBV24-1; no definite D call. The germline V and J ends were trimmed by 7 bases and 0 bases, with 15 bases remaining between them. CDR3 size: 17 residues. CDR1 is KGHDR and CDR2 is SFDVKD in the germline V gene. The CDR3 protein is CATSPPEGLSGANVLTF. The CDR3 DNA follows: TGTGCCACCAGCCCCCCGGAAGGGCTCTCTGGGGCCAACGTCCTGACTTTC.

By sample fraction, this clone is large. The chain is built from TRBV28 and TRBJ2-3; 10 nucleotides align to TRBD2. Germline lookup yields CDR1 MDHEN and CDR2 SYDVKM. The junction had 7 bases not matched to a gene; V was cut back by 6 bases and J by 10 bases. The length of the CDR3 is 13 residues. The DNA for the CDR3 is TGTGCCAGCAGCTCGGGACTAGCGAACGCGCAGTATTTT. This gives the protein CASSSGLANAQYF.

Remarks on this clone: The junction departs from the called germline gene at one end, perhaps through a read error. The V gene is TRBV2, the J gene TRBJ1-6; D may be TRBD1 (5 bases). CDR1 and CDR2 from the germline V gene are SNHLY and FYNNEI. The CDR3 sequence is 15 residues long. The CDR3 loop reads CASSGGEKHMSPLHF. The CDR3 DNA follows: TGTGCCAGTAGTGGGGGTGAAAAGCATATGTCGCCCCTCCACTTT.

In this sample, this clone turned up a few times. This chain joins TRBV7-2 and TRBJ1-1; D may be TRBD1 (6 bases). Germline assignment: CDR1 SGHTA and CDR2 FQGNSA. Trimming removed 5 bases from V and 0 bases from J, with 13 bases in between. The CDR3 loop spans 15 amino acids. The CDR3 reads CASSPQGLVNTEAFF. The DNA for the CDR3 is TGTGCCAGCAGCCCACAGGGTCTCGTGAACACTGAAGCTTTCTTT.

The sample holds many counts of this clone. The chain has TRBV27 and TRBJ2-7; D is tentatively TRBD1 or TRBD2 (6 bases each). With 3 bases removed from V and 6 bases from J, the gap between germline ends came to 12 bases. Looked up from germline, CDR1 is MNHEY and CDR2 is SMNVEV (reference sequence). The CDR3 sequence is 13 residues long. The CDR3, as DNA: TGTGCCAGCAGTTTTTCGGGGGCGAGCGAGCAGTACTTC. This gives the protein CASSFSGASEQYF.